The TCR beta chain described here comes from a study of blood T cells in healthy people across ages. Germline assignment: CDR1 MGHDK and CDR2 SYGVNS. Trimming removed 6 bases from V and 0 bases from J; junction bases left unmatched: 9. The CDR3 runs 16 residues. The authors extracted at least 6 micrograms of total RNA per sample. PCR was performed a second time for about 7 to 11 cycles using a sample-barcoded 5' primer and a J-beta primer mix. TCRdb re-analysed the 5' RACE reads in MiXCR, keeping a single row per CDR3 protein. The sample includes about 930,000 distinct CDR3 sequences, almost 30% of them seen just once. The same specimen was also included in a second study, on T cells of mothers and their children. That paper states: The extracted RNA was employed in its entirety for cDNA synthesis, at approximately 1.6 ug per 15 ul. Compared with unrelated pairs, related mother-child pairs had slightly higher, non-significant overlap. The authors identified no persistent microchimeric T cell clones.

Source material: blood. The TCR comes from a woman aged 40 to 55 in good health. V and J are TRBV25-1 and TRBJ2-3; the match to TRBD2 covers 7 bases. The chain's CDR3 is CASRGSGGPSTDTQYF. The CDR3 DNA is TGTGCCAGCAGGGGGTCGGGGGGTCCCAGCACAGATACGCAGTATTTT.